This T cell receptor (beta chain) stems from a study of T-cell reconstitution after alpha-beta-depleted transplantation in children (dated by TCRdb to 2015 to 2016). About the study as a whole: The study quantitatively tracked T-cell immune reconstitution after TCRalphabeta/CD19-depleted allogeneic hematopoietic cell transplantation in children using TCR repertoire profiling. What the authors observed across the whole study: About two months after transplant, the apparently early recovery of alphabetaT-cell counts reportedly depended on just several hundred clones that had expanded rapidly and came from non-depleted graft cells. In some patients, the high TCRbeta diversity seen at day 60 was put down to recipient T cells and intrathymic progenitors that had survived conditioning. Over the following months the frequencies of hyperexpanded clones went down, and after one year T-cell counts and TCRbeta diversity were mostly credited to newly produced T cells.

Reading the label with the study, this specimen's treatment or condition is: allogeneic hematopoietic cell transplantation with graft depleted of TCRalphabeta T cells and CD19 B cells. The children who served as transplant recipients had been given grafts of TCRalphabeta/CD19-depleted allogeneic hematopoietic cells. Libraries came from PCR. The sample was run on an Illumina HiSeq 2500. To normalize quantification of the TCRbeta repertoire, the TCR libraries were built with molecular barcoding that relied on unique molecular identifiers. The raw public reads went through TCRdb reprocessing: fastp at Q25, MiXCR clone calling, in-frame beta chains kept. Rows merge per CDR3 protein into single entries with the most common DNA and genes. The sample table records a few hundred thousand distinct CDR3 sequences; 25% to 30% of these occur just once. 30% to 45% of the sample goes to the ten largest clones.

In regard to this clonotype: The antigen it binds to is not known. The record has no base qualities; no much larger clone is one base away.

The material was PBMCs, obtained before TCRalphabeta/CD19-depleted stem cell transplant. The receptor was derived from a boy in the first two years of life with Wiskott-Aldrich syndrome, due to receive a stem cell transplant.

The CDR3 protein is CASSLACPRDGRAFYEQFF. The nucleotide sequence is TGTGCCAGCAGCTTAGCTTGTCCAAGGGACGGGAGGGCCTTCTATGAGCAGTTCTTC. The chain is assembled from TRBV11-1 and TRBJ2-1; 8 central bases correspond to TRBD2. The germline V end is reduced by 0 bases and the J end by 8 bases; junction bases left unmatched: 18. From the cysteine up to the phenylalanine, the CDR3 has a length of 19 residues. Of all the DNA, just the CDR3 is kept, 57 bases in frame from base 1. CDR1 SGHAT and CDR2 FQDESV were looked up in the germline V gene (reference sequence).